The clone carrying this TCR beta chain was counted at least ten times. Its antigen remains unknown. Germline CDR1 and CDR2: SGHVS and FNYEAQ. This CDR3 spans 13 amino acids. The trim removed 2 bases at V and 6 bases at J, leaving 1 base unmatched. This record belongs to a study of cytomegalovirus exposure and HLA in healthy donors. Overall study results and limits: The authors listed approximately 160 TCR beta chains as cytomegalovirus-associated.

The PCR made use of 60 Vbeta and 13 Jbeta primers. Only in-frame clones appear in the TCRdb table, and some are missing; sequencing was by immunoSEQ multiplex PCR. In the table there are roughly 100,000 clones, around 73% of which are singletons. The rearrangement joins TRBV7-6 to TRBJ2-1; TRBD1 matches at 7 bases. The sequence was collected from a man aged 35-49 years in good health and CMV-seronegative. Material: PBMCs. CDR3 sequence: CASSLYRGNEQFF. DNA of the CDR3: TGTGCCAGCAGCTTATACAGGGGCAATGAGCAGTTCTTC.